The entry below gives a single TCR beta chain sequence along with its context. This specimen comes from a study of graft-versus-host responses after intestinal transplantation. Germline V gives CDR1 MNHEY, CDR2 SMNVEV (reference sequence). The CDR3 contains 15 residues. Trimming took 1 base from V and 6 from J, leaving 13 bases between them. Sequencing used immunoSEQ multiplex PCR; TCRdb keeps in-frame clones, though not all of them. The sample lists 98,000 or so clones, more than 75% occurring once. The material was PBMCs, obtained 255 days after intestinal transplant. V is TRBV27 and J is TRBJ1-5; tentatively, D is TRBD1 (5 bases). This receptor was obtained from a human patient who received an intestinal transplant, so some T cells may come from the graft donor. This chain's CDR3 is CASSLFWGESQPQHF. CDR3 bases: TGTGCCAGCAGTTTATTTTGGGGGGAAAGTCAGCCCCAGCATTTT.